This T cell receptor (beta chain) was found in a study of blood T cell repertoires in COVID-19. Study-level information: The analysed material was cDNA or gDNA that came from T cells, B-cell-depleted T cells, or PBMCs.

Using immunoSEQ multiplex PCR, the repertoire was profiled, and TCRdb retains in-frame clones only, with some absent. The sample comprises about 81,000 clones, roughly nine tenths of which are singletons, and about 5.2% rests with the top ten. Germline lookup yields CDR1 SGHTA and CDR2 FQGNSA. The CDR3 runs 13 residues. V was trimmed by 5 bases and J by 9 bases, leaving 14 bases between them. This TCR was recovered from a woman of 80 years or more with active COVID-19. This chain connects TRBV7-2 to TRBJ2-1; no definite D call. Sequenced material: peripheral blood. CDR3 loop: CASSPPARAEQFF. CDR3 coding DNA: TGTGCCAGCAGCCCCCCAGCGAGAGCTGAGCAGTTCTTC.